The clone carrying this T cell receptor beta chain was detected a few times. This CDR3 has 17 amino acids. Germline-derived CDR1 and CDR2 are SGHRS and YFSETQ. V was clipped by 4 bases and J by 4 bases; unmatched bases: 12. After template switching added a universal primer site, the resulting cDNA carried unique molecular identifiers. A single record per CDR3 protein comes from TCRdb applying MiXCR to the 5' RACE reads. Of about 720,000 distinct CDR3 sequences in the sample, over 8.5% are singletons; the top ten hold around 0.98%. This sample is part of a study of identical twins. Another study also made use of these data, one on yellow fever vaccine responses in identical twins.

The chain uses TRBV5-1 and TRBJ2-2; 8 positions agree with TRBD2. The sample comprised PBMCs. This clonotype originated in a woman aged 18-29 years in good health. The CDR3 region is CASSPRLSGGITGELFF. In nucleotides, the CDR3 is TGCGCCAGCAGCCCCAGGTTAAGCGGGGGAATCACCGGGGAGCTGTTTTTT. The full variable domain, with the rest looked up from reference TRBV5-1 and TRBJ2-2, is KAGVTQTPRYLIKTRGQQVTLSCSPISGHRSVSWYQQTPGQGLQFLFEYFSETQRNKGNFPGRFSGRQFSNSRSEMNVSTLELGDSALYLCASSPRLSGGITGELFFGEGSRLTVL.